One sample yielded the 12 T cell receptor beta chains listed below, sequenced in a study of T cells in Graves' hyperthyroidism and ophthalmopathy. The investigators amplified TCR beta CDR3 regions from RNA transcripts. The study used the HTBI primer set for a first-round RT-PCR of the TCR CDR3. TCRdb used MiXCR to reprocess the multiplex PCR reads, holding one entry per CDR3 protein. The sample contains roughly 250,000 distinct CDR3 sequences, 20% to 25% of which appear only once. The sequenced material came from blood. The receptors come from a man aged 30 to 39 with Graves' ophthalmopathy.

The sample holds a few counts of this clonotype. The gene calls are TRBV5-1 and TRBJ2-2; maybe TRBD2 (5 bases). The CDR3 runs 17 residues. Germline V CDR1 and CDR2: SGHRS, YFSETQ. The ends were cut back, 4 bases at V and 0 bases at J, with 16 bases in the middle. CDR3 sequence: CASSERNHQSNTGELFF. CDR3 in DNA: TGCGCCAGCAGCGAGCGGAACCATCAATCGAACACCGGGGAGCTGTTTTTT.

This clonotype came up a few times. As DNA, the CDR3 is TGTGCCAGCAGCCTGCACCTCCGACTTAACACTGAAGCTTTCTTT. Its translation is CASSLHLRLNTEAFF. The chain recombines TRBV5-5 with TRBJ1-1; no definite D call. Per germline, CDR1 SGHKS and CDR2 YYEKEE (reference sequence). V lost 4 bases, J lost 2 bases, and 15 bases lay in between. The CDR3 loop spans 15 amino acids.

This clonotype was seen repeatedly, ten times or more. The chain is built from TRBV5-1 and TRBJ2-3; 9 bases line up with TRBD2. The CDR3 has 14 residues. The trim removed 5 bases at V and 4 bases at J, leaving 5 bases unmatched. Germline CDR1 SGHRS, CDR2 YFSETQ. In nucleotides, the CDR3 is TGCGCCAGCAGGAGAGCGGGAGGTTCAGATACGCAGTATTTT. It codes for CASRRAGGSDTQYF. Full variable domain (rest looked up from reference TRBV5-1 and TRBJ2-3): KAGVTQTPRYLIKTRGQQVTLSCSPISGHRSVSWYQQTPGQGLQFLFEYFSETQRNKGNFPGRFSGRQFSNSRSEMNVSTLELGDSALYLCASRRAGGSDTQYFGPGTRLTVL.

The rearrangement uses TRBV3-1 and TRBJ2-2; D is ambiguous. This CDR3 spans 15 amino acids. The germline V gene encodes CDR1 LGHDT and CDR2 YNNKEL (reference sequence). Trimming removed 5 bases from V and 2 bases from J, with 12 bases in between. The CDR3: CASSDTDRNTGELFF. CDR3 sequence (DNA): TGTGCCAGCAGCGATACAGATAGAAACACCGGGGAGCTGTTTTTT.

This clonotype was counted ten times or more. V and J are TRBV5-1 and TRBJ2-1, with 10 bases aligning to TRBD2. Germline V gene sequence: CDR1 SGHRS, CDR2 YFSETQ. The CDR3 covers 17 residues. After removal of 0 bases from V and 6 bases from J, the junction contained 9 bases not matched to a gene. CDR3 sequence reads: CASSLDVVAGGPNEQFF. CDR3 bases: TGCGCCAGCAGCTTGGATGTCGTAGCGGGAGGTCCCAATGAGCAGTTCTTC.

This chain joins TRBV12-5 and TRBJ1-1, with TRBD1 matching 8 bases. V lost 6 bases, J lost 0 bases, and 9 bases stayed unmatched. The CDR3 runs to 16 residues. Germline V lookup: CDR1 LGHNT, CDR2 FRNRAP. CDR3 sequence: CASGSGQGNVNTEAFF. The CDR3, as DNA: TGTGCTAGTGGCTCTGGACAGGGAAATGTGAACACTGAAGCTTTCTTT.

This clonotype was seen a few times. This chain connects TRBV28 to TRBJ2-7; D not resolved. Germline assignment: CDR1 MDHEN and CDR2 SYDVKM. The CDR3 is 12 residues long. This CDR3 is CATWTESYEQYF. Written as DNA, the CDR3 is TGTGCGACTTGGACGGAATCCTACGAGCAGTACTTC.

This clonotype was detected a few times. The rearrangement uses TRBV7-9 and TRBJ2-6; 7 bases fit TRBD1. CDR1 and CDR2 from the germline V gene are SEHNR and FQNEAQ (reference sequence). The V segment lost 5 bases and the J segment 0 bases; nucleotides outside the gene matches: 19. The CDR3 is made up of 21 amino acids. The CDR3 DNA sequence: TGTGCCAGCAGCCCTAGAGGCGGAGATCGGACAGGTACCTCTGGGGCCAACGTCCTGACTTTC. Its protein product is CASSPRGGDRTGTSGANVLTF.

Comment on this clonotype: A read error may be the cause here, since a much bigger clone is one base away. This sequence joins TRBV29-1 and TRBJ1-6; D is possibly TRBD1 (5 bases). V lost 4 bases and J 8 bases, leaving 15 bases between the germline ends. Germline CDR1 SQVTM, CDR2 ANQGSEA. The CDR3 spans 14 residues. In nucleotides, the CDR3 is TGCAGCGTTGGGGGGACCGACGCGGATTCACCCCTCCACTTT. Amino acids: CSVGGTDADSPLHF.

V usage is TRBV9 and J usage is TRBJ2-3, with 8 bases identical to TRBD1. CDR3 length: 14 residues. V was pared by 3 bases and J by 3 bases, with 3 bases of the junction left unmatched. Germline V gene sequence: CDR1 SGDLS, CDR2 YYNGEE. The CDR3 reads CASSGTGTTDTQYF. The CDR3 nucleotides read TGTGCCAGCAGCGGGACAGGGACGACAGATACGCAGTATTTT.

This clonotype has at least ten counts. The chain joins TRBV19 to TRBJ2-1; 12 bases line up with TRBD2. Germline-derived CDR1 and CDR2 are LNHDA and SQIVND (reference sequence). The CDR3 spans 16 residues. Unmatched junction bases numbered 10, after V lost 4 bases and J lost 9 bases. Written as DNA, the CDR3 is TGTGCCAGTAGTAAATCTAGCGGGAGGGCCAAGGGTGAGCAGTTCTTC. Translated: CASSKSSGRAKGEQFF.

The chain joins TRBV18 to TRBJ2-2; no clear D gene. The CDR3 extends over 16 amino acids. Germline CDR1 reads KGHSH; CDR2 reads LQKENI. Trimming removed 0 bases at V and 2 bases at J, with 10 bases between. The CDR3 loop reads CASSPPQELNTGELFF. For the CDR3, the DNA is TGTGCCAGCTCACCACCCCAGGAATTAAACACCGGGGAGCTGTTTTTT.